The entry that follows covers one TCR beta chain sequence. Its target is unknown. This entry belongs to a study of cytomegalovirus exposure and HLA in healthy donors. The wider study: Early release data held tens of millions of unique TCRs from HLA-typed donors.

The V segment lost 6 bases and the J segment 1 base; nucleotides outside the gene matches: 9. The CDR3 spans 16 residues. CDR1 is LNHDA, CDR2 SQIVND, per germline (reference sequence). Study conclusions and caveats: Earlier findings revealed that most TCR beta V segments proved productive either about 87% or about 30% of the time. As was reported, the classifier diagnosed cytomegalovirus status with high specificity and sensitivity.

The PCR contained 60 Vbeta and 13 Jbeta primers. Only in-frame clones appear in the TCRdb table, and some are missing; sequencing was by immunoSEQ multiplex PCR. The data show over 150,000 clones, with roughly 79% seen just once and roughly an eighth held by the top ten. Sequencing was done on a sample of PBMCs. The rearrangement links TRBV19 to TRBJ1-5, with 7 nucleotides matching TRBD1. The receptor's source is a woman aged 45-65 years in good health and CMV-seronegative. This CDR3 reads CASSPFTGASNQPQHF. In DNA, the CDR3 is TGTGCCAGTAGCCCTTTCACAGGGGCCAGCAATCAGCCCCAGCATTTT.